The next 18 T cell receptor beta chains were all read from a single sample in a study of cytomegalovirus exposure and HLA in healthy donors. Vbeta (60) and Jbeta (13) primers were used in the PCR. Data came from immunoSEQ multiplex PCR; TCRdb stores just in-frame clones and leaves some out. This repertoire shows around 200,000 clones, 82% found once; its top ten account for more than 0.5%. Specimen: PBMCs. These TCRs come from a woman between 40 and 55 years old in good health and CMV-seronegative.

V is TRBV29-1 and J is TRBJ2-7; 7 bases align to TRBD1. The CDR3 sequence is 13 residues long. From germline, CDR1 is SQVTM and CDR2 ANQGSEA. V was clipped by 3 bases and J by 4 bases; unmatched bases: 6. CDR3 sequence: CSVEYRGRYEQYF. CDR3 DNA sequence: TGCAGCGTTGAGTACAGGGGAAGGTACGAGCAGTACTTC.

In this sample, this clone turned up once. The V and J genes are TRBV6-6 and TRBJ1-6, with 8 bases fitting TRBD1. V dropped 5 bases and J dropped 9; count of bases not matched to a gene: 9. The CDR3 consists of 15 residues. Germline CDR1 and CDR2: MNHNY and SVGAGI (reference sequence). CDR3 region: CASSDPTGDGSPLHF. DNA of the CDR3: TGTGCCAGCAGTGATCCGACAGGGGATGGTTCACCCCTCCACTTT.

This sequence joins TRBV28 and TRBJ2-1, with D maybe TRBD1 (6 bases). V was pared by 6 bases and J by 0 bases, with 12 bases between. Germline CDR1 MDHEN, CDR2 SYDVKM. The CDR3 covers 15 residues. CDR3 protein: CASRPGHGSYNEQFF. In DNA form, the CDR3 reads TGTGCCAGCAGGCCGGGACACGGCTCCTACAATGAGCAGTTCTTC.

V gene TRBV9 combines with J gene TRBJ2-7; perhaps TRBD2 as D (6 bases). Germline CDR1 SGDLS, CDR2 YYNGEE. The V and J ends lost 3 bases and 7 bases respectively, with 20 bases between them. The CDR3 runs to 15 residues. CDR3 residues: CASSAGTHGGFEQYF. Here the CDR3 DNA reads TGTGCCAGCAGCGCCGGGACCCACGGGGGTTTTGAGCAGTACTTC.

The genes are TRBV19 and TRBJ1-5; a weak D match, TRBD1 (5 bases). This CDR3 is 15 amino acids long. V lost 3 bases and J 3 bases, leaving 12 bases between the germline ends. Germline V lookup: CDR1 LNHDA, CDR2 SQIVND (reference sequence). CDR3 in DNA: TGTGCCAGTAGTATTGGCCAGGGTCTCAATCAGCCCCAGCATTTT. Its translation is CASSIGQGLNQPQHF.

V is TRBV4-3 and J is TRBJ1-1; possibly TRBD1 for D (6 bases). CDR3 length equals 15 residues. Germline assignment: CDR1 LGHNA and CDR2 YSLEER. V gave up 0 bases and J gave up 5 bases, with 13 bases separating them. The CDR3 DNA is TGCGCCAGCAGCCAAGAGTCGGGGGGCGCAACTGAAGCTTTCTTT. This translates into CASSQESGGATEAFF.

V gene TRBV7-9 combines with J gene TRBJ1-1; 10 bases are a match to TRBD1. Germline assignment: CDR1 SEHNR and CDR2 FQNEAQ (reference sequence). This CDR3 has 14 residues. V shed 1 base, J shed 10 bases, and the junction held 6 bases outside the gene matches. The CDR3 is CASSLEGTGAIAFF. The CDR3 DNA reads TGTGCCAGCAGCTTAGAGGGGACAGGGGCGATAGCTTTCTTT. Full variable domain (rest looked up from reference TRBV7-9 and TRBJ1-1): DTGVSQNPRHKITKRGQNVTFRCDPISEHNRLYWYRQTLGQGPEFLTYFQNEAQLEKSRLLSDRFSAERPKGSFSTLEIQRTEQGDSAMYLCASSLEGTGAIAFFGQGTRLTVV.

The J gene is TRBJ2-5, the V gene TRBV7-9, with 12 bases lining up with TRBD1. The CDR3 is 15 amino acids. Germline V CDR1 and CDR2: SEHNR, FQNEAQ (reference sequence). Unmatched junction bases numbered 6, after V lost 5 bases and J lost 5 bases. CDR3 DNA sequence: TGTGCCAGCAGCCGGGGGACAGGGGGCGAGGAGACCCAGTACTTC. It is translated as CASSRGTGGEETQYF.

This chain joins TRBV29-1 and TRBJ2-5, with 7 bases aligning to TRBD1. The germline gives CDR1 SQVTM, CDR2 ANQGSEA. CDR3 size: 13 residues. The V gene end was trimmed by 3 bases and the J gene end by 1 base; junction bases not matched to a gene: 2. The CDR3 region is CSVEGTAQETQYF. In DNA form, the CDR3 reads TGCAGCGTTGAGGGGACAGCCCAAGAGACCCAGTACTTC.

The V call is TRBV6-1, the J call TRBJ2-3; the match to TRBD1 covers 8 bases. The CDR3 spans 16 residues. Germline V gene data show CDR1 as MNHNS and CDR2 as SASEGT. The trim removed 3 bases at V and 2 bases at J, leaving 7 bases unmatched. This CDR3 reads CASSDGQGGNTDTQYF. CDR3 coding DNA: TGTGCCAGCAGTGACGGACAGGGAGGAAACACAGATACGCAGTATTTT.

This chain uses TRBV7-9 with TRBJ1-2; the match to TRBD1 covers 11 bases. CDR1 and CDR2 from the germline V gene are SEHNR and FQNEAQ (reference sequence). Trimming removed 6 bases from V and 6 bases from J; junction bases left unmatched: 3. The CDR3 consists of 13 residues. DNA of the CDR3: TGTGCCAGCAGGATGGGACAGGGGGATGGCTACACCTTC. Protein: CASRMGQGDGYTF.

The chain links TRBV27 to TRBJ2-4, with D possibly being TRBD2 (5 bases). CDR1 and CDR2 (germline): MNHEY, SMNVEV (reference sequence). Trimming left V 8 bases short and J 0 bases short, with 20 bases between. The CDR3 loop spans 17 amino acids. CDR3 residues: CASPMRAGDVAKNIQYF. CDR3 nucleotide sequence: TGTGCCAGCCCCATGAGGGCCGGTGATGTAGCCAAAAACATTCAGTACTTC.

The chain carries TRBV25-1 and TRBJ1-3, with 7 positions matching TRBD1. CDR1 is MGHDK and CDR2 is SYGVNS in the germline V gene. This CDR3 region has 14 residues. V lost 5 bases and J lost 11; bases outside the gene matches: 12. The CDR3: CASSTRTGLGAIYF. CDR3 bases: TGTGCCAGCAGTACTCGGACAGGCCTGGGGGCCATATATTTT.

This clone showed up just a few times. The chain employs TRBV7-2 and TRBJ2-1; 9 bases match TRBD1. V shed 3 bases and J 15 bases; nucleotides not matched to a gene: 9. Germline CDR1 and CDR2: SGHTA and FQGNSA. The CDR3 is made up of 13 amino acids. CDR3 loop: CASSFGRDRVSFF. CDR3 coding DNA: TGTGCCAGCAGCTTTGGCCGGGACAGGGTATCGTTCTTC.

The CDR3 loop reads CASSLGGTGNTIYF. The DNA for the CDR3 is TGTGCCAGCAGCTTGGGGGGAACAGGAAACACCATATATTTT. The gene calls are TRBV7-2 and TRBJ1-3, with D possibly matching TRBD1 (5 bases). Trimming left V 3 bases short and J 4 bases short, with 10 bases between. CDR3 length equals 14 residues. From germline, CDR1 is SGHTA and CDR2 FQGNSA.

This chain links TRBV14 with TRBJ1-1; 7 nucleotides match TRBD1. The J segment lost 12 bases and the V segment lost 6 bases, leaving 10 bases of the junction unmatched. CDR1 is SGHDN, CDR2 FVKESK, per germline. CDR3 length: 12 residues. The CDR3, as DNA: TGTGCCAGCAGTCTTGGACAGGCCCCTACTTTCTTT. Translation: CASSLGQAPTFF.

The chain uses TRBV7-9 and TRBJ1-2; D might be TRBD1 (6 bases). The V end was cut by 5 bases, the J end by 0 bases, with 22 bases between. Germline lookup yields CDR1 SEHNR and CDR2 FQNEAQ (reference sequence). The CDR3 consists of 18 residues. CDR3 region: CASSRYRQESKPNYGYTF. CDR3 in DNA: TGTGCCAGCAGCCGATACAGACAGGAATCCAAGCCTAACTATGGCTACACCTTC.

The chain joins TRBV6-1 to TRBJ2-2; a possible D gene is TRBD1 (5 bases). Trimming pared 7 bases from V and 3 bases from J, leaving 15 bases between. This CDR3 contains 15 residues. The germline V gene encodes CDR1 MNHNS and CDR2 SASEGT. DNA for the CDR3: TGTGCCAGCACCAGAGGTCAAGGGGACACCGGGGAGCTGTTTTTT. It translates to CASTRGQGDTGELFF.